This TCR beta chain is from a study of T cell repertoires in cytomegalovirus infection. At the level of the study: As its CMV epitopes, the study selected recently identified HLA-C-restricted and well-studied HLA-B-restricted targets.

About this clonotype: Its antigen is unknown.

General study findings and limits: CMV-specific TCR beta clonotypes restricted by HLA-C were the ones dominating the ex vivo response. Carriers of CMV plus the relevant HLA were identified by cumulative public TCR beta family frequency.

MiXCR, run by TCRdb on the reads, gives a single entry per CDR3 protein. This sample has roughly 700,000 distinct CDR3 sequences, with approximately 33% found just once. CDR3 length equals 17 residues. With 5 bases clipped from V and 3 bases from J, the junction kept 9 bases outside the gene matches. This TCR was recovered from a human donor in good health (CMV status not recorded). Some clones in this sample may be carry-over from other donors' samples. The sample was cultured PBMCs, taken from culture after CMV antigen stimulation. The chain combines TRBV12-3 or TRBV12-4 with TRBJ2-2; 10 nucleotides align to TRBD2. CDR3 sequence (DNA): TGTGCCAGCAGTGTACTAGCGGGGCACAGGTACACCGGGGAGCTGTTTTTT. Encoded protein: CASSVLAGHRYTGELFF.